This T cell receptor beta chain originates from a study of control samples from healthy donors and cancer patients. Repertoires were generated with immunoSEQ multiplex PCR, while TCRdb's copy carries only in-frame clones and drops some. The sample consists of 95,000 to 100,000 clones, 82% of them appearing once. V was pared by 5 bases and J by 2 bases, with 6 bases of the junction left unmatched. The CDR3 contains 15 residues. CDR1 and CDR2 from the germline V gene are MDHEN and SYDVKM. J is TRBJ1-2 and V is TRBV28; 9 bases match TRBD1. This sequence was found in a man aged 55 to 70 in good health. The sample comprised blood. CDR3 coding DNA: TGTGCCAGCAGTCCATACAGGGGGCGAAACTATGGCTACACCTTC. Its protein is CASSPYRGRNYGYTF.